The 22 T cell receptor beta chains presented below share a single source sample, sequenced in a study of cytomegalovirus exposure and HLA in healthy donors. A multiplex PCR was run with 60 Vbeta primers and 13 Jbeta primers. Data came from immunoSEQ multiplex PCR; TCRdb stores just in-frame clones and leaves some out. The data show tens of thousands of clones, around 87% seen once. The source material was PBMCs. Receptors originate from a woman aged 25 to 39 in good health and CMV-seropositive.

The chain employs TRBV7-2 and TRBJ1-1; D perhaps matches TRBD1 (6 bases). The CDR3 spans 15 residues. The germline V gene has CDR1 SGHTA and CDR2 FQGNSA. V lost 2 bases, J lost 1 base, and 11 bases lay in between. CDR3 coding DNA: TGTGCCAGCAGCTTAATACTGGGGGCGAACACTGAAGCTTTCTTT. This gives the protein CASSLILGANTEAFF.

The chain links TRBV13 to TRBJ1-2, with TRBD1 matching over 7 bases. The V segment lost 2 bases and the J segment 4 bases; nucleotides outside the gene matches: 10. The CDR3 consists of 16 residues. Germline lookup yields CDR1 PRHDT and CDR2 FYEKMQ (reference sequence). Here the CDR3 reads CASSLRGGGGTYGYTF. The CDR3 nucleotides read TGTGCCAGCAGCTTAAGGGGTGGAGGGGGCACCTATGGCTACACCTTC.

The V and J genes are TRBV15 and TRBJ2-7; 8 nucleotides match TRBD1. CDR3 length equals 15 residues. The germline V gene has CDR1 LNHNV and CDR2 YYDKDF (reference sequence). The junction had 4 bases not matched to a gene; V was cut back by 0 bases and J by 3 bases. The DNA of the CDR3 is TGTGCCACCAGCAGAGATTACGGACAGGGCTACGAGCAGTACTTC. Residues: CATSRDYGQGYEQYF.

The rearrangement uses TRBV27 and TRBJ1-2, with 7 bases lining up with TRBD1. The germline CDR1 and CDR2 sequences are MNHEY and SMNVEV (reference sequence). This CDR3 contains 14 residues. V shed 7 bases and J 14 bases; nucleotides not matched to a gene: 19. The CDR3 here is CASKPTGPLSIFTF. In DNA form, the CDR3 reads TGTGCCAGCAAACCGACAGGGCCCCTCTCTATTTTTACCTTC.

This chain uses TRBV10-2 with TRBJ2-2; D call uncertain. CDR1 WSHSY and CDR2 SAAADI come from the germline V gene. V was cut by 6 bases and J by 5 bases, with 7 bases left in between. The CDR3 spans 12 residues. CDR3 DNA: TGCGCCAGCAGACCGGGTACCGGGGAGCTGTTTTTT. Protein: CASRPGTGELFF.

This rearrangement joins TRBV7-9 to TRBJ2-1; possibly TRBD2 for D (6 bases). Per germline, CDR1 SEHNR and CDR2 FQNEAQ (reference sequence). The V end lost 1 base, the J end lost 8 bases, and 12 bases lay between the germline ends. The CDR3 is made up of 14 amino acids. The CDR3 sequence is CASSLELWGDEQFF. The CDR3 DNA is TGTGCCAGCAGCTTAGAGCTGTGGGGGGATGAGCAGTTCTTC.

This clone was seen a single time. The chain couples TRBV2 to TRBJ2-1, with D perhaps matching TRBD2 (6 bases). V was trimmed by 8 bases and J by 0 bases, leaving 11 bases between them. Per germline, CDR1 SNHLY and CDR2 FYNNEI. This CDR3 contains 14 residues. The CDR3 DNA sequence: TGTGCCAGCTTTGCGGGGAGCTCCTACAATGAGCAGTTCTTC. Protein: CASFAGSSYNEQFF.

This sequence joins TRBV25-1 and TRBJ2-2; TRBD1 aligns across 9 bases. The germline V gene encodes CDR1 MGHDK and CDR2 SYGVNS. Germline trimming cut 3 bases from V and 6 bases from J; bases unmatched to any gene: 8. The CDR3 runs to 16 residues. The CDR3 nucleotides are TGTGCCAGCAGTGACAATACAGGGGGCAGCGCCGGGGAGCTGTTTTTT. It yields the protein CASSDNTGGSAGELFF.

The chain carries TRBV19 and TRBJ2-2, with 11 bases lining up with TRBD1. Germline CDR1 LNHDA, CDR2 SQIVND (reference sequence). This CDR3 has 16 residues. The junction had 11 bases not matched to a gene; V was cut back by 7 bases and J by 7 bases. The CDR3 sequence is CASKPLDRGRVGELFF. The CDR3 DNA is TGTGCCAGTAAACCACTGGACAGGGGGCGGGTCGGGGAGCTGTTTTTT.

CDR3 residues: CSVEDPLAGAGYNEQFF. The CDR3 DNA sequence: TGCAGCGTTGAAGATCCTTTAGCGGGAGCAGGCTACAATGAGCAGTTCTTC. The rearrangement uses TRBV29-1 and TRBJ2-1; the match to TRBD2 covers 9 bases. V lost 0 bases to trimming and J lost 3 bases; unmatched junction nucleotides: 9. There are 17 residues in the CDR3. CDR1 is SQVTM, CDR2 ANQGSEA, per germline.

The chain is built from TRBV27 and TRBJ2-7, with a weak D call TRBD2 (6 bases). Germline CDR1 reads MNHEY; CDR2 reads SMNVEV (reference sequence). This CDR3 has 15 amino acids. V lost 5 bases, J lost 1 base, and 15 bases lay in between. CDR3 sequence reads: CASSPPGAVSYEQYF. As DNA, the CDR3 is TGTGCCAGCAGTCCTCCGGGAGCGGTATCCTACGAGCAGTACTTC.

V and J are TRBV2 and TRBJ2-1; TRBD2 might be the D (6 bases). Trimming pared 7 bases from V and 2 bases from J, leaving 9 bases between. The CDR3 length is 13 residues. From germline, CDR1 is SNHLY and CDR2 FYNNEI. CDR3: CASKGLPYNEQFF. DNA for the CDR3: TGTGCCAGCAAGGGACTCCCCTACAATGAGCAGTTCTTC.

The V call is TRBV2, the J call TRBJ1-5; tentative D call: TRBD1 (5 bases). Trimming pared 9 bases from V and 4 bases from J, leaving 19 bases between. Looked up from germline, CDR1 is SNHLY and CDR2 is FYNNEI. This CDR3 spans 15 amino acids. The CDR3 sequence is CASSYRGVENQPQHF. Written as DNA, the CDR3 is TGTGCCAGTAGCTATCGGGGGGTTGAGAATCAGCCCCAGCATTTT.

A single count supports this clone. The rearrangement joins TRBV4-1 to TRBJ1-4; D is perhaps TRBD1 (5 bases). Germline values: CDR1 MGHRA, CDR2 YSYEKL. V was clipped by 0 bases and J by 9 bases, with 23 bases between them. The CDR3 spans 18 residues. CDR3 nucleotides: TGCGCCAGCAGCCAAGATCAGGGCGGCAGATTGCCACCTCAAAAACTGTTTTTT. It encodes CASSQDQGGRLPPQKLFF.

The rearrangement uses TRBV10-1 and TRBJ2-3; perhaps TRBD1 as D (6 bases). This CDR3 comprises 14 residues. The germline CDR1 and CDR2 sequences are WNHNN and SYGVQD (reference sequence). V shed 3 bases and J shed 0 bases, with 7 bases lying between them. The CDR3 spells CASSDRGSTDTQYF. Here the CDR3 DNA reads TGCGCCAGCAGTGACAGGGGTAGCACAGATACGCAGTATTTT.

This clone was observed once. This rearrangement joins TRBV30 to TRBJ1-3; D unresolved. V was pared by 3 bases and J by 4 bases, with 7 bases between. The germline gives CDR1 GTSNPN, CDR2 SVGIG (reference sequence). CDR3 size: 12 residues. CDR3 sequence (DNA): TGTGCCTGGAGGATGACAGGAAACACCATATATTTT. Residues: CAWRMTGNTIYF. Filled out from reference TRBV30 and TRBJ1-3, the complete variable domain reads SQTIHQWPATLVQPVGSPLSLECTVEGTSNPNLYWYRQAAGRGLQLLFYSVGIGQISSEVPQNLSASRPQDRQFILSSKKLLLSDSGFYLCAWRMTGNTIYFGEGSWLTVV.

DNA for the CDR3: TGCGCCAGCAGCTCCGGATTCAGGGAATCCTACAATGAGCAGTTCTTC. It specifies CASSSGFRESYNEQFF. The chain is built from TRBV5-1 and TRBJ2-1; D possibly corresponds to TRBD1 (5 bases). The CDR3 is made up of 16 amino acids. Germline assignment: CDR1 SGHRS and CDR2 YFSETQ. V was trimmed by 3 bases and J by 1 base, leaving 14 bases between them.

The gene calls are TRBV5-5 and TRBJ2-2; 11 bases line up with TRBD2. The CDR3 spans 18 residues. Germline V gene data show CDR1 as SGHKS and CDR2 as YYEKEE (reference sequence). The ends lost 4 bases at V and 4 bases at J; junction bases unmatched: 12. The CDR3 reads CASSPFSSGRGATGELFF. The CDR3 bases are TGTGCCAGCAGCCCTTTTAGTAGCGGGAGGGGAGCCACCGGGGAGCTGTTTTTT.

This chain joins TRBV2 and TRBJ2-3, with D possibly TRBD1 on 6 matching bases. The germline gives CDR1 SNHLY, CDR2 FYNNEI. The CDR3 spans 14 residues. The ends were cut back, 5 bases at V and 5 bases at J, with 14 bases in the middle. The CDR3 sequence: CASSLGLTGDTQYF. As DNA, the CDR3 is TGTGCCAGCAGTTTAGGACTGACAGGAGATACGCAGTATTTT.

The chain combines TRBV29-1 with TRBJ1-2, with D unclear. Germline V gene data show CDR1 as SQVTM and CDR2 as ANQGSEA. V dropped 3 bases and J dropped 4 bases, with 9 bases sitting between them. This CDR3 has 12 residues. The CDR3 region has the DNA TGCAGCGTTGAGGCGGTAGCCTATGGCTACACCTTC. Protein product: CSVEAVAYGYTF.

The V call is TRBV12-5, the J call TRBJ2-7; D is possibly TRBD2 (5 bases). Trimming removed 1 base at V and 2 bases at J, with 15 bases between. The CDR3 has 16 amino acids. CDR1 is LGHNT and CDR2 is FRNRAP in the germline V gene. This CDR3 reads CASGLARDLLTYEQYF. CDR3 bases: TGTGCTAGTGGTTTGGCCCGGGATCTTCTCACCTACGAGCAGTACTTC.

The V and J genes are TRBV9 and TRBJ2-7, with D perhaps TRBD2 (6 bases). Germline-derived CDR1 and CDR2 are SGDLS and YYNGEE. The CDR3 is made up of 13 amino acids. The germline V and J ends were trimmed by 0 bases and 7 bases, with 11 bases remaining between them. The CDR3, as DNA: TGTGCCAGCAGCGTAGCGGGAGCAGGGGAGCAGTACTTC. It yields the protein CASSVAGAGEQYF.